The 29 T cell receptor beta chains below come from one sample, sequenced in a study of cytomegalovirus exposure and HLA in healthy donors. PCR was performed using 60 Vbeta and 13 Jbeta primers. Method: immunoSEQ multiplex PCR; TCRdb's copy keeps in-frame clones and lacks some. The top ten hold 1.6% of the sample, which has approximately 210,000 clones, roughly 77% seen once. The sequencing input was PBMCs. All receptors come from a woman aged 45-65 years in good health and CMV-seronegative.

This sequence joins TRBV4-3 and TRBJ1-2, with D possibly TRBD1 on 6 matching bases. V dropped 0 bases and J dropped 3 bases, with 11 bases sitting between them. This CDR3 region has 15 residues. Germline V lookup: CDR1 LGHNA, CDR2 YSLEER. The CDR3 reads CASSQDQGRDYGYTF. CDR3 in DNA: TGCGCCAGCAGCCAAGATCAGGGGAGGGACTATGGCTACACCTTC.

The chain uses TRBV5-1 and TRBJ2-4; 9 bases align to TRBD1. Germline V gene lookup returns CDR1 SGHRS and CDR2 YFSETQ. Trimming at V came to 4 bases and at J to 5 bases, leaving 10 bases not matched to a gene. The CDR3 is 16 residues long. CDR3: CASSIQGATIQNIQYF. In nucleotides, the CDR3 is TGCGCCAGCAGCATACAGGGGGCGACGATTCAAAACATTCAGTACTTC. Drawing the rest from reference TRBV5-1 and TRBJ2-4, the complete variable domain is KAGVTQTPRYLIKTRGQQVTLSCSPISGHRSVSWYQQTPGQGLQFLFEYFSETQRNKGNFPGRFSGRQFSNSRSEMNVSTLELGDSALYLCASSIQGATIQNIQYFGAGTRLSVL.

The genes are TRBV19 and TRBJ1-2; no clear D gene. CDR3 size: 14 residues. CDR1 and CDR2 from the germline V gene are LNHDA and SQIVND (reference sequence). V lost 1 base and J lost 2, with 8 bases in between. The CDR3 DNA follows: TGTGCCAGTAGTATAGCAGGCTCGAACTATGGCTACACCTTC. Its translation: CASSIAGSNYGYTF.

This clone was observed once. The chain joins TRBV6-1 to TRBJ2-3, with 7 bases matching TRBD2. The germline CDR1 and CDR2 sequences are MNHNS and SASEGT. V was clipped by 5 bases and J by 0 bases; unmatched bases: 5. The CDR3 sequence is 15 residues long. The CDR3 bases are TGTGCCAGCAGTAAACTAGCGAGGAGCACAGATACGCAGTATTTT. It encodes CASSKLARSTDTQYF.

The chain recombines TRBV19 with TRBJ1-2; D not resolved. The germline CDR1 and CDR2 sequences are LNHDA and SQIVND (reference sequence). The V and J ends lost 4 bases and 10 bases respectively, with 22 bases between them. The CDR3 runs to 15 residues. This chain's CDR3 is CASSTSGGSSWDYTF. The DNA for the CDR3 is TGTGCCAGTAGTACTTCTGGTGGGAGTAGCTGGGACTACACCTTC.

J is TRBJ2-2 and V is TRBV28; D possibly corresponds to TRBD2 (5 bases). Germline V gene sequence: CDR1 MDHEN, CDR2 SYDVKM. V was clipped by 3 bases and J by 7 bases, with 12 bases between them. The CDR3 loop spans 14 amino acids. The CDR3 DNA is TGTGCCAGCAGTTTTGTCGCCCGGGGCGGGGAGCTGTTTTTT. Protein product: CASSFVARGGELFF.

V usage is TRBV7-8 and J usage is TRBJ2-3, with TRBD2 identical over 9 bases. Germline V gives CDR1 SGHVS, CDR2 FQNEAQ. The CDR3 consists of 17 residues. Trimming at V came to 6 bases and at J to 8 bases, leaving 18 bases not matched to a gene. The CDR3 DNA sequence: TGTGCCAGCAGTCATCCTTTAGCGGGAGACCCCCGCGGTACGCAGTATTTT. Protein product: CASSHPLAGDPRGTQYF.

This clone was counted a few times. The CDR3 coding sequence is TGTGCCAGCAGCGCCAACAGGCTTAGCTACACCTTC. Translation: CASSANRLSYTF. The chain is built from TRBV7-3 and TRBJ1-2, with D tentatively TRBD1 (5 bases). This CDR3 is built from 12 residues. V was clipped by 5 bases and J by 9 bases, with 13 bases between them. Germline assignment: CDR1 SGHTA and CDR2 FQGTGA.

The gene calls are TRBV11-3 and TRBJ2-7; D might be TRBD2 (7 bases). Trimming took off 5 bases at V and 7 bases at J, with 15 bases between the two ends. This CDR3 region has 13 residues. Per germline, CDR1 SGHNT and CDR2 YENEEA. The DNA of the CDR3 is TGTGCCAGCAGCAGAGGGGGGGTAGGGGAGCAGTACTTC. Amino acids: CASSRGGVGEQYF.

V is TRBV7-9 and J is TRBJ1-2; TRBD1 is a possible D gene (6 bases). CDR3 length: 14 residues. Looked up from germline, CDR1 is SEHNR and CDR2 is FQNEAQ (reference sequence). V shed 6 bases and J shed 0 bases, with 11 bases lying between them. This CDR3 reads CASRPTGANYGYTF. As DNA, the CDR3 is TGTGCCAGCAGGCCGACAGGAGCTAACTATGGCTACACCTTC.

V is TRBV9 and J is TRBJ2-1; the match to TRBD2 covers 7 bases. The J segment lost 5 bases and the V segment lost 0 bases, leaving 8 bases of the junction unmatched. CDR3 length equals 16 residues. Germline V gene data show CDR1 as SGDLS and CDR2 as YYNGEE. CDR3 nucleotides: TGTGCCAGCAGCGTAGGGTCGAGCGGGGACCACAATGAGCAGTTCTTC. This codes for CASSVGSSGDHNEQFF.

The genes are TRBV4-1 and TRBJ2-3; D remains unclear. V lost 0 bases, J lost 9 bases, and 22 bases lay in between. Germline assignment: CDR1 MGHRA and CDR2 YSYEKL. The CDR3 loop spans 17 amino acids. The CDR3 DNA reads TGCGCCAGCAGCCAAGAAGTGGGCAGTTCACGGTCAAGCACGCAGTATTTT. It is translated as CASSQEVGSSRSSTQYF.

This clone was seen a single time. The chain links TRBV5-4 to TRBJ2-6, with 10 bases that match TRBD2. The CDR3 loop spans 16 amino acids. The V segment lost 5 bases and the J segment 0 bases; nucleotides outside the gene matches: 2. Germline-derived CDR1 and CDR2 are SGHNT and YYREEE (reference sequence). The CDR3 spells CASRAGGNSGANVLTF. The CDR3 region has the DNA TGTGCCAGCAGAGCGGGGGGGAACTCTGGGGCCAACGTCCTGACTTTC.

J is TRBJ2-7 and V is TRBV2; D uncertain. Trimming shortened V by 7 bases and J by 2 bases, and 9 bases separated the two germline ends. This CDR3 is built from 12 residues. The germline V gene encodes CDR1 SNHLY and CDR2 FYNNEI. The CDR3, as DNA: TGTGCCAGCACCCCAAGCCCCTACGAGCAGTACTTC. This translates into CASTPSPYEQYF.

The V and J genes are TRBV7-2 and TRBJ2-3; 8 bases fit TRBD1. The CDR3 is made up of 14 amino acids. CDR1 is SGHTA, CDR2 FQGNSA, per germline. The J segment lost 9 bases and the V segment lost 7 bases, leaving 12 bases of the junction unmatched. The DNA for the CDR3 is TGTGCCAGCACCGCCGGGCAGGGGGCAAGAACGCAGTATTTT. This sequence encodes CASTAGQGARTQYF. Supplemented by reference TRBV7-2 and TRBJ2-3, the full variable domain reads GAGVSQSPSNKVTEKGKDVELRCDPISGHTALYWYRQSLGQGLEFLIYFQGNSAPDKSGLPSDRFSAERTGGSVSTLTIQRTQQEDSAVYLCASTAGQGARTQYFGPGTRLTVL.

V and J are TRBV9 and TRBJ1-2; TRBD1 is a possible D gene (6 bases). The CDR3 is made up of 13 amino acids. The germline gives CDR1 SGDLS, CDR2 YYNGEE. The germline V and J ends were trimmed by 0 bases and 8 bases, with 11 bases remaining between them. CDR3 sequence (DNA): TGTGCCAGCAGCGTAGATACAGGGAGAGGCTACACCTTC. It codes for CASSVDTGRGYTF. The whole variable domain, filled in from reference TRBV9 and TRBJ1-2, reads DSGVTQTPKHLITATGQRVTLRCSPRSGDLSVYWYQQSLDQGLQFLIQYYNGEERAKGNILERFSAQQFPDLHSELNLSSLELGDSALYFCASSVDTGRGYTFGSGTRLTVV.

The CDR3 bases are TGTGCCAGCTCACGTGGGACAGGGGGGCTGAGCACTGAAGCTTTCTTT. Its protein is CASSRGTGGLSTEAFF. The chain recombines TRBV18 with TRBJ1-1; 11 bases map to TRBD1. V trimming: 4 bases; J trimming: 4 bases; junction bases outside the gene matches: 8. The germline gives CDR1 KGHSH, CDR2 LQKENI. CDR3 length: 16 residues.

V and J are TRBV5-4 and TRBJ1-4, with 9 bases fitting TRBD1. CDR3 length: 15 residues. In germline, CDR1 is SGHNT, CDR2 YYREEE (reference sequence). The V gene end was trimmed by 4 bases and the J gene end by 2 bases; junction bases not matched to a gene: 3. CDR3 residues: CASSNGQGTNEKLFF. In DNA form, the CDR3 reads TGTGCCAGCAGCAACGGACAGGGGACTAATGAAAAACTGTTTTTT.

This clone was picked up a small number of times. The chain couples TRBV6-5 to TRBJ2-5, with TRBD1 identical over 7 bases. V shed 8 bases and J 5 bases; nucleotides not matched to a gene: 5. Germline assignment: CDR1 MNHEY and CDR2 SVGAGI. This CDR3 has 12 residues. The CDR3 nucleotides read TGTGCCAGCGGCACAGGGGTGGAGACCCAGTACTTC. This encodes CASGTGVETQYF.

The CDR3 loop reads CASPGRWDRVRGQPQHF. The CDR3 DNA follows: TGTGCCAGTCCTGGGAGATGGGACAGAGTACGGGGTCAGCCCCAGCATTTT. V gene TRBV18 combines with J gene TRBJ1-5; 7 bases align to TRBD1. Germline V lookup: CDR1 KGHSH, CDR2 LQKENI. This CDR3 is 17 amino acids long. The trim removed 9 bases at V and 6 bases at J, leaving 20 bases unmatched.

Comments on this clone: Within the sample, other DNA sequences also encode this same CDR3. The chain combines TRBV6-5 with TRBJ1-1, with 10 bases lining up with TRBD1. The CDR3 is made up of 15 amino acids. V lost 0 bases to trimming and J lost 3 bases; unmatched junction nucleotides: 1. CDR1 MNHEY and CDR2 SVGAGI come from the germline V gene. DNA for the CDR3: TGTGCCAGCAGTTACTCAGGGACAGGGGACACTGAAGCTTTCTTT. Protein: CASSYSGTGDTEAFF.

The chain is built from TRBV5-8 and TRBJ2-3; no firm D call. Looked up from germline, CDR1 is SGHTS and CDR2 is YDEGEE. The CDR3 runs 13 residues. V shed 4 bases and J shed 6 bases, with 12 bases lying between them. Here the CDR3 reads CASSTPAMDTQYF. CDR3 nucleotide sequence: TGTGCCAGCAGCACCCCCGCTATGGATACGCAGTATTTT. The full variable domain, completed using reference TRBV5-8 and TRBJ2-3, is EAGVTQSPTHLIKTRGQQATLRCSPISGHTSVYWYQQALGLGLQFLLWYDEGEERNRGNFPPRFSGRQFPNYSSELNVNALELEDSALYLCASSTPAMDTQYFGPGTRLTVL.

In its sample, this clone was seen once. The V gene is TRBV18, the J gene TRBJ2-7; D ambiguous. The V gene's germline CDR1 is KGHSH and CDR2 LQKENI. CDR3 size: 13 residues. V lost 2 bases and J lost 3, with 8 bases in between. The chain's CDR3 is CASSPSRNYEQYF. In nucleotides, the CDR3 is TGTGCCAGCTCACCATCCAGGAACTACGAGCAGTACTTC. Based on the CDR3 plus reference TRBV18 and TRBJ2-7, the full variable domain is NAGVMQNPRHLVRRRGQEARLRCSPMKGHSHVYWYRQLPEEGLKFMVYLQKENIIDESGMPKERFSAEFPKEGPSILRIQQVVRGDSAAYFCASSPSRNYEQYFGPGTRLTVT.

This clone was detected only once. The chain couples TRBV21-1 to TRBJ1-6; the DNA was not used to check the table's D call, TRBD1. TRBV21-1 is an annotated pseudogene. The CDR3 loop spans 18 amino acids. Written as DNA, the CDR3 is TGTGCCAGCAGCAAAGGACAGGGAAAGGCCCCTAAGGGTTCACCCCTCCACTTT. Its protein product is CASSKGQGKAPKGSPLHF.

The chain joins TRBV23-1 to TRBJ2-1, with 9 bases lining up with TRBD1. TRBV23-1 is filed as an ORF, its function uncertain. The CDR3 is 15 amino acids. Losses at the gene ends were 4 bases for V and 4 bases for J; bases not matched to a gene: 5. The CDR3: CASSLGQGRYNEQFF. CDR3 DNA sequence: TGCGCCAGCAGTCTAGGACAGGGGCGTTACAATGAGCAGTTCTTC.

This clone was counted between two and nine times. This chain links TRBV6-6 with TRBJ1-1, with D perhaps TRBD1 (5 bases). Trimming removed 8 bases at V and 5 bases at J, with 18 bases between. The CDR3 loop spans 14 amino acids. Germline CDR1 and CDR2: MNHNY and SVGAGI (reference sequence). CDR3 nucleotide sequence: TGTGCCAGCGGCAGGGTTTTCGGTGGAACTGAAGCTTTCTTT. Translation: CASGRVFGGTEAFF.

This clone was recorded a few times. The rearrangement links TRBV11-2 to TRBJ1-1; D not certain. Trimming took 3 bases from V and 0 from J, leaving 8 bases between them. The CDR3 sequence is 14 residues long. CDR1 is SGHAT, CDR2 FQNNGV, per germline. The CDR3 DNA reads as TGTGCCAGCAGCTTTGGAGGCATGAACACTGAAGCTTTCTTT. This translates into CASSFGGMNTEAFF.

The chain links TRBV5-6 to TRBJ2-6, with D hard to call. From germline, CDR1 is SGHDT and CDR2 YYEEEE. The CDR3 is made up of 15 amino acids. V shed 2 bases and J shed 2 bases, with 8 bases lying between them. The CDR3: CASSFRLPGANVLTF. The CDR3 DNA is TGTGCCAGCAGCTTTCGACTCCCTGGGGCCAACGTCCTGACTTTC.

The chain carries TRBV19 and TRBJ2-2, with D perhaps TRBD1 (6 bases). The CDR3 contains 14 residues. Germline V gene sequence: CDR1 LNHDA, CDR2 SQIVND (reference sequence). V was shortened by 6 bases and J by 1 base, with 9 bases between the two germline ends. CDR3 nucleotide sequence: TGTGCCAGTAGCGTACAGGGGAACACCGGGGAGCTGTTTTTT. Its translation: CASSVQGNTGELFF.